Following are 30 T cell receptor beta chains from one sample sequenced in a study of blood T cell repertoires in COVID-19. The method was immunoSEQ multiplex PCR; TCRdb's version includes in-frame clones alone and lacks a portion of them. The table lists a few hundred thousand clones, 85% to 90% of them singletons, with around 5.8% in the top ten. Sequencing used peripheral blood. The receptors shown here come from a woman aged 45-60 years with COVID-19, enrolled during active disease.

The DNA for the CDR3 is TGTGCCAGCAGCTCTCCACTAGCGGGAGGCCTGGAGACCCAGTACTTC. Translated, it gives CASSSPLAGGLETQYF. This chain links TRBV11-3 with TRBJ2-5; 12 bases match TRBD2. The V gene's germline CDR1 is SGHNT and CDR2 YENEEA. The CDR3 spans 16 residues. Trimming removed 4 bases from V and 5 bases from J; junction bases left unmatched: 8.

This clone has just one count. The V call is TRBV6-5, the J call TRBJ1-3, with 12 bases aligning to TRBD1. The germline gives CDR1 MNHEY, CDR2 SVGAGI. J lost 4 bases, V lost 2 bases, and 3 bases had no gene match. This CDR3 has 16 amino acids. CDR3 sequence (DNA): TGTGCCAGCAGTTACGGGACAGGGGGCCGCGGAAACACCATATATTTT. Protein: CASSYGTGGRGNTIYF.

The CDR3 here is CASSPKRRNEQFF. The CDR3 DNA is TGTGCCAGCAGTCCCAAACGGAGAAATGAGCAGTTCTTC. The chain uses TRBV27 and TRBJ2-1; D uncertain. This CDR3 is 13 amino acids long. CDR1 is MNHEY, CDR2 SMNVEV, per germline (reference sequence). Trimming removed 5 bases at V and 7 bases at J, with 12 bases between.

The V and J genes are TRBV5-1 and TRBJ2-7; 7 positions match TRBD1. Germline V gene sequence: CDR1 SGHRS, CDR2 YFSETQ. J gave up 6 bases and V 4 bases, and 10 bases lay outside the gene matches. There are 14 residues in the CDR3. The CDR3 spells CASSVGQPIGEQYF. CDR3 bases: TGCGCCAGCAGCGTGGGACAGCCCATAGGCGAGCAGTACTTC.

V usage is TRBV7-9 and J usage is TRBJ1-1, with no clear D. The CDR3 has 13 amino acids. Germline V lookup: CDR1 SEHNR, CDR2 FQNEAQ (reference sequence). V was trimmed by 8 bases and J by 0 bases, leaving 10 bases between them. CDR3 sequence (DNA): TGTGCCAGCTCCCTACCGTTGAACACTGAAGCTTTCTTT. Translating gives CASSLPLNTEAFF.

This clone occurred once. The J gene is TRBJ2-2, the V gene TRBV24-1; D remains unclear. CDR1 and CDR2 (germline): KGHDR, SFDVKD. The CDR3 runs to 14 residues. The V and J ends lost 5 bases and 4 bases respectively, with 10 bases between them. The CDR3 DNA reads TGTGCCACCAGTGTATCGGGTAGCACCGGGGAGCTGTTTTTT. Its protein product is CATSVSGSTGELFF.

The chain uses TRBV3-1 (or the pseudogene TRBV3-2) and TRBJ1-2; possible D gene TRBD1, 5 bases. CDR3 length: 15 residues. V was shortened by 7 bases and J by 8 bases, with 23 bases between the two germline ends. In germline, CDR1 is LGHDT, CDR2 YNNKEL (reference sequence). In nucleotides, the CDR3 is TGTGCCAGCACTCTCCGGGGGGAGTGGGGAAGGGGCTACACCTTC. This encodes CASTLRGEWGRGYTF.

The chain is built from TRBV10-3 and TRBJ1-2; D is undetermined. Germline V gene lookup returns CDR1 ENHRY and CDR2 SYGVKD. The CDR3 extends over 14 amino acids. Trimming removed 0 bases from V and 2 bases from J, with 7 bases in between. The DNA for the CDR3 is TGTGCCATCAGTGAGTCGGCGGTGAACTATGGCTACACCTTC. Amino acid sequence: CAISESAVNYGYTF.

J is TRBJ1-1 and V is TRBV14; TRBD1 matches at 8 bases. The germline CDR1 and CDR2 sequences are SGHDN and FVKESK. V gave up 5 bases and J gave up 5 bases; unmatched junction bases: 4. This CDR3 is built from 13 residues. This chain's CDR3 is CASSETGVTEAFF. The CDR3 bases are TGTGCCAGCAGCGAGACAGGGGTGACTGAAGCTTTCTTT.

V is TRBV4-3 and J is TRBJ1-1; D may be TRBD1 (6 bases). V lost 0 bases and J 8 bases, leaving 10 bases between the germline ends. Germline CDR1 and CDR2: LGHNA and YSLEER. The CDR3 contains 13 residues. The CDR3 nucleotides are TGCGCCAGCAGCCAAGATAGGACAGTAGAAGCTTTCTTT. Translated: CASSQDRTVEAFF.

The rearrangement links TRBV7-6 to TRBJ2-6; TRBD1 matches at 9 bases. V shed 4 bases, J shed 3 bases, and the junction held 16 bases outside the gene matches. Looked up from germline, CDR1 is SGHVS and CDR2 is FNYEAQ. This CDR3 comprises 20 residues. The DNA for the CDR3 is TGTGCCAGCAGCTCGCGCCTTGGACAGGGGACAATAGGTGGGGCCAACGTCCTGACTTTC. Translated, it gives CASSSRLGQGTIGGANVLTF.

This clone was seen just once. The genes are TRBV3-1 (or the pseudogene TRBV3-2) and TRBJ2-7; D is unresolved. The ends were cut back, 4 bases at V and 5 bases at J, with 6 bases in the middle. In germline, CDR1 is LGHDT, CDR2 YNNKEL (reference sequence). The CDR3 covers 11 residues. The CDR3: CASSPGHEQYF. CDR3 coding DNA: TGTGCCAGCAGCCCAGGTCACGAGCAGTACTTC.

This chain uses TRBV2 with TRBJ2-3; 13 bases are shared with TRBD2. Trimming removed 5 bases from V and 3 bases from J; junction bases left unmatched: 8. This CDR3 contains 17 residues. The germline V gene encodes CDR1 SNHLY and CDR2 FYNNEI. This CDR3 reads CASSPGTSGIGTDTQYF. CDR3 nucleotide sequence: TGTGCCAGCAGTCCCGGGACTAGCGGGATCGGAACAGATACGCAGTATTTT.

The V call is TRBV20-1, the J call TRBJ1-1; D ambiguous. Germline CDR1 reads DFQATT; CDR2 reads SNEGSKA (reference sequence). With 6 bases removed from V and 0 bases from J, the gap between germline ends came to 2 bases. The CDR3 is 10 residues long. The CDR3 is CSAMNTEAFF. DNA for the CDR3: TGCAGTGCCATGAACACTGAAGCTTTCTTT.

This clone has a handful of counts. The chain links TRBV19 to TRBJ1-6; TRBD1 aligns across 12 bases. CDR3 size: 17 residues. Germline V gives CDR1 LNHDA, CDR2 SQIVND (reference sequence). V lost 0 bases, J lost 10 bases, and 7 bases stayed unmatched. The CDR3, as DNA: TGTGCCAGTAGTATAGATCGGTGGGACAGGGGGCTCTCACCCCTCCACTTT. Translated, it gives CASSIDRWDRGLSPLHF.

Details on this clone: One end of the junction does not line up with germline, which may come from a read error. The chain combines TRBV7-9 with TRBJ2-5, with 7 nucleotides matching TRBD2. Germline assignment: CDR1 SEHNR and CDR2 FQNEAQ (reference sequence). The CDR3 contains 14 residues. CDR3 sequence (DNA): TGTGCCAGCAGCGCGATACGGATAGCGGGCGCGTTACACTTC. Translation: CASSAIRIAGALHF.

Only one count was recorded for this clone. The chain is built from TRBV14 and TRBJ2-5; no firm D call. V was clipped by 0 bases and J by 6 bases, with 5 bases between them. From germline, CDR1 is SGHDN and CDR2 FVKESK. The CDR3 spans 12 residues. Here the CDR3 DNA reads TGTGCCAGCAGCCAAGATAGTCAGACCCAGTACTTC. It translates to CASSQDSQTQYF.

This clone was seen more than once but under ten times. The CDR3 protein is CASSAASVKAIETQYF. CDR3 sequence (DNA): TGTGCCAGCAGCGCTGCTAGCGTGAAAGCGATCGAGACCCAGTACTTC. The V and J genes are TRBV5-4 and TRBJ2-5; TRBD2 might be the D (6 bases). This CDR3 contains 16 residues. V gave up 4 bases and J gave up 5 bases, with 21 bases separating them. Germline CDR1 and CDR2: SGHNT and YYREEE (reference sequence).

The chain joins TRBV7-2 to TRBJ2-3; D is perhaps TRBD1 (6 bases). V was trimmed by 5 bases and J by 1 base, leaving 13 bases between them. The length of the CDR3 is 15 residues. Germline CDR1 and CDR2: SGHTA and FQGNSA. CDR3 loop: CASSTHRVGTDTQYF. The CDR3 DNA reads as TGTGCCAGCAGCACCCACAGGGTCGGCACAGATACGCAGTATTTT.

The chain couples TRBV9 to TRBJ2-2; D is ambiguous. Germline assignment: CDR1 SGDLS and CDR2 YYNGEE. The CDR3 contains 14 residues. V was trimmed by 2 bases and J by 4 bases, leaving 9 bases between them. This CDR3 is CASSVTGGTGELFF. DNA for the CDR3: TGTGCCAGCAGCGTGACGGGTGGCACCGGGGAGCTGTTTTTT.

The chain has TRBV9 and TRBJ1-3; 8 positions match TRBD1. V lost 4 bases, J lost 0 bases, and 3 bases stayed unmatched. Germline V CDR1 and CDR2: SGDLS, YYNGEE. This CDR3 has 15 residues. The DNA for the CDR3 is TGTGCCAGCAGCTTTACAGGGGGCTCTGGAAACACCATATATTTT. It specifies CASSFTGGSGNTIYF.

CDR3 protein: CASSLMGQGGEKLFF. The CDR3 DNA is TGTGCCAGCAGCTTAATGGGACAGGGAGGTGAAAAACTGTTTTTT. J is TRBJ1-4 and V is TRBV7-2, with 9 positions matching TRBD1. Germline lookup yields CDR1 SGHTA and CDR2 FQGNSA. V gave up 2 bases and J gave up 7 bases; unmatched junction bases: 5. The CDR3 runs 15 residues.

The sample holds a few counts of this clone. The chain joins TRBV10-1 to TRBJ1-4; perhaps TRBD1 as D (5 bases). Germline V gene data show CDR1 as WNHNN and CDR2 as SYGVQD (reference sequence). Trimming took off 6 bases at V and 7 bases at J, with 12 bases between the two ends. The CDR3 has 13 residues. For the CDR3, the DNA is TGCGCCAGCAGGCCCCAGGGAAGTGAAAAACTGTTTTTT. This translates into CASRPQGSEKLFF.

The chain couples TRBV4-2 to TRBJ2-1; 11 nucleotides match TRBD2. After removal of 3 bases from V and 9 bases from J, the junction contained 4 bases not matched to a gene. Germline V lookup: CDR1 LGHNA, CDR2 YNFKEQ. The CDR3 is made up of 14 amino acids. The CDR3 loop reads CASSHGTSGAEQFF. The CDR3 DNA sequence: TGTGCCAGCAGCCATGGGACTAGCGGAGCTGAGCAGTTCTTC.

V and J are TRBV18 and TRBJ2-3; D possibly corresponds to TRBD1 (5 bases). CDR3 size: 12 residues. From germline, CDR1 is KGHSH and CDR2 LQKENI. The ends were cut back, 6 bases at V and 6 bases at J, with 10 bases in the middle. The CDR3 DNA is TGTGCCAGCTCCCCCAAGGGGGATACGCAGTATTTT. Translating gives CASSPKGDTQYF.

This chain uses TRBV5-4 with TRBJ2-3, with 13 positions matching TRBD2. J gave up 2 bases and V 4 bases, and 4 bases lay outside the gene matches. The CDR3 runs to 16 residues. The V gene's germline CDR1 is SGHNT and CDR2 YYREEE (reference sequence). CDR3 loop: CASSLGTSGNTDTQYF. In DNA form, the CDR3 reads TGTGCCAGCAGCCTAGGGACTAGCGGGAACACAGATACGCAGTATTTT.

CDR3 DNA: TGCGCCAGCAGCCAAGACGGACTAGCGGGAGGTTACAATGAGCAGTTCTTC. Translated: CASSQDGLAGGYNEQFF. This chain links TRBV4-1 with TRBJ2-1, with 14 positions matching TRBD2. Per the germline V gene, CDR1 is MGHRA and CDR2 is YSYEKL. The CDR3 is made up of 17 amino acids. With V trimmed by 0 bases and J by 4 bases, 2 bases remained unmatched.

The V and J genes are TRBV11-3 and TRBJ1-1; D ambiguous. V lost 5 bases, J lost 3 bases, and 10 bases lay in between. Germline V gives CDR1 SGHNT, CDR2 YENEEA. The CDR3 is 13 amino acids. CDR3 nucleotide sequence: TGTGCCAGCAGCGTCAACCGGGACACTGAAGCTTTCTTT. Protein sequence: CASSVNRDTEAFF.

The chain uses TRBV18 and TRBJ1-2, with 8 positions matching TRBD1. Per the germline V gene, CDR1 is KGHSH and CDR2 is LQKENI. The V gene end was trimmed by 0 bases and the J gene end by 8 bases; junction bases not matched to a gene: 5. The length of the CDR3 is 14 residues. In DNA form, the CDR3 reads TGTGCCAGCTCACCACCGACAGGGGCGGAGGGCTACACCTTC. It specifies CASSPPTGAEGYTF.

The genes are TRBV24-1 and TRBJ1-2, with 9 positions matching TRBD1. Trimming cost V 7 bases and J 6 bases; bases outside gene matches: 5. There are 13 residues in the CDR3. From germline, CDR1 is KGHDR and CDR2 SFDVKD. The CDR3 DNA follows: TGTGCCACCAGCCGGACAGGGGAAAATGGCTACACCTTC. Protein: CATSRTGENGYTF.